The TCR beta chain under discussion was sequenced for a study of OX40 agonist ivuxolimab in advanced cancers. Study at large: Patients' therapy was ivuxolimab, an antibody that acts as an agonist of OX40 (CD134). Patients got intravenous ivuxolimab at 0.01 to 10 mg/kg every 2 weeks.

The CDR3 is 14 amino acids. The ends were cut back, 0 bases at V and 0 bases at J, with 6 bases in the middle. Looked up from germline, CDR1 is GTSNPN and CDR2 is SVGIG (reference sequence). TCRdb's copy holds only in-frame clones and misses some; the assay was immunoSEQ multiplex PCR. The sample lists approximately 82,000 clones, roughly 80% occurring once. V and J are TRBV30 and TRBJ2-1, with a possible D match to TRBD1 (6 bases). This TCR came from an adult with an advanced solid tumor such as melanoma, head and neck, liver or kidney cancer. The sequenced sample was CD4+ or CD8+ T cells sorted from blood, obtained in a trial of the OX40 agonist ivuxolimab. The DNA for the CDR3 is TGTGCCTGGAGTGTACAGGGCTCCTACAATGAGCAGTTCTTC. Translation gives CAWSVQGSYNEQFF.